The 17 T cell receptor beta chains listed next were all sequenced from one sample in a study of OX40 agonist ivuxolimab in advanced cancers. Assay: immunoSEQ multiplex PCR; the TCRdb copy retains only in-frame clones and omits some. The sample has about 24,000 clones; approximately 80% are singletons. The sequencing used CD4+ or CD8+ T cells sorted from blood, collected in a trial of the OX40 agonist ivuxolimab. Receptor source: an adult with an advanced solid tumor such as melanoma, head and neck, liver or kidney cancer.

The chain couples TRBV6-5 to TRBJ2-7, with TRBD2 matching over 10 bases. CDR1 is MNHEY and CDR2 is SVGAGI in the germline V gene. The junction had 5 bases not matched to a gene; V was cut back by 4 bases and J by 2 bases. The CDR3 length is 15 residues. CDR3 DNA sequence: TGTGCCAGCAGTTTTCGACTAGCGGGCCCCTACGAGCAGTACTTC. Translating gives CASSFRLAGPYEQYF.

The rearrangement joins TRBV10-3 to TRBJ2-5; D is ambiguous. The germline CDR1 and CDR2 sequences are ENHRY and SYGVKD. This CDR3 is built from 12 residues. V gave up 3 bases and J gave up 2 bases, with 4 bases separating them. The CDR3 sequence is CAISDRQETQYF. In DNA form, the CDR3 reads TGTGCCATCAGTGATAGGCAAGAGACCCAGTACTTC.

CDR3 nucleotide sequence: TGTGCCAGTAGCAACTCCGGGGGCCAAAATCAGCCCCAGCATTTT. It codes for CASSNSGGQNQPQHF. This chain links TRBV19 with TRBJ1-5, with TRBD1 as a possible D gene (6 bases). The CDR3 length is 15 residues. The germline V gene encodes CDR1 LNHDA and CDR2 SQIVND (reference sequence). Trimming took 6 bases from V and 4 from J, leaving 16 bases between them. The entire variable domain, with the rest obtained from reference TRBV19 and TRBJ1-5, is as follows: DGGITQSPKYLFRKEGQNVTLSCEQNLNHDAMYWYRQDPGQGLRLIYYSQIVNDFQKGDIAEGYSVSREKKESFPLTVTSAQKNPTAFYLCASSNSGGQNQPQHFGDGTRLSIL.

V and J are TRBV5-6 and TRBJ1-2; possibly TRBD1 for D (5 bases). The CDR3 covers 14 residues. The germline V gene has CDR1 SGHDT and CDR2 YYEEEE. Trimming removed 0 bases from V and 3 bases from J, with 9 bases in between. This chain's CDR3 is CASSLAQGHYGYTF. Here the CDR3 DNA reads TGTGCCAGCAGCTTGGCCCAGGGCCACTATGGCTACACCTTC.

The chain links TRBV5-1 to TRBJ2-6; D is perhaps TRBD1 (5 bases). V lost 4 bases and J 4 bases, leaving 24 bases between the germline ends. This CDR3 has 19 residues. CDR1 SGHRS and CDR2 YFSETQ come from the germline V gene. This CDR3 is CASSEAQGFSSRGANVLTF. For the CDR3, the DNA is TGCGCCAGCAGCGAAGCCCAGGGTTTTAGCTCTAGGGGGGCCAACGTCCTGACTTTC.

This chain uses TRBV28 with TRBJ1-2; 7 bases line up with TRBD1. This CDR3 comprises 14 residues. V lost 3 bases, J lost 5 bases, and 6 bases stayed unmatched. CDR1 and CDR2 from the germline V gene are MDHEN and SYDVKM. CDR3 sequence reads: CASSLRQGLYGYTF. CDR3 DNA sequence: TGTGCCAGCAGTTTGCGACAGGGCCTGTATGGCTACACCTTC.

The V and J genes are TRBV28 and TRBJ1-3; D is undetermined. The CDR3 is made up of 15 amino acids. Germline V gene lookup returns CDR1 MDHEN and CDR2 SYDVKM. The V end lost 3 bases, the J end lost 0 bases, and 9 bases lay between the germline ends. The CDR3 sequence: CASSLPPYSGNTIYF. CDR3 DNA sequence: TGTGCCAGCAGTTTGCCTCCGTACTCTGGAAACACCATATATTTT.

The DNA of the CDR3 is TGTGCCAGCTCTTCCCTACAGGCGGGGGAGCAGTACTTC. It yields the protein CASSSLQAGEQYF. This chain connects TRBV18 to TRBJ2-7; D may be TRBD2 (6 bases). The germline V gene encodes CDR1 KGHSH and CDR2 LQKENI. With 6 bases removed from V and 7 bases from J, the gap between germline ends came to 16 bases. The CDR3 is 13 residues long.

By proportion, this clone is medium-sized. V gene TRBV4-2 combines with J gene TRBJ2-1, with 10 bases fitting TRBD2. Germline CDR1 LGHNA, CDR2 YNFKEQ. The trim removed 4 bases at V and 4 bases at J, leaving 4 bases unmatched. CDR3 length equals 15 residues. The CDR3 bases are TGTGCCAGCAGCCGCCTAGCGGGGGAGTACAATGAGCAGTTCTTC. Amino acid sequence: CASSRLAGEYNEQFF.

This rearrangement joins TRBV6-5 to TRBJ1-2; D not certain. CDR1 is MNHEY, CDR2 SVGAGI, per germline. V gave up 5 bases and J gave up 1 base, with 11 bases separating them. The CDR3 consists of 14 residues. In DNA form, the CDR3 reads TGTGCCAGCAGTCCCCAGTCTATTAACTATGGCTACACCTTC. This gives the protein CASSPQSINYGYTF.

V gene TRBV29-1 combines with J gene TRBJ1-4; D gene unclear. CDR1 SQVTM and CDR2 ANQGSEA come from the germline V gene. The V end was cut by 8 bases, the J end by 5 bases, with 12 bases between. The CDR3 runs 12 residues. CDR3 coding DNA: TGCAGCACCCGGACGGTAAATGAAAAACTGTTTTTT. Translation gives CSTRTVNEKLFF.

This chain links TRBV4-3 with TRBJ1-6; D might be TRBD1 (6 bases). CDR1 is LGHNA, CDR2 YSLEER, per germline. The CDR3 runs 14 residues. The germline V and J ends were trimmed by 5 bases and 8 bases, with 13 bases remaining between them. CDR3 sequence: CASSSTTGYSPLHF. As DNA, the CDR3 is TGCGCCAGCAGCTCAACGACAGGATATTCACCCCTCCACTTT.

The gene calls are TRBV4-2 and TRBJ2-3; 10 bases map to TRBD2. The CDR3 runs to 15 residues. In germline, CDR1 is LGHNA, CDR2 YNFKEQ. The V gene end was trimmed by 4 bases and the J gene end by 2 bases; junction bases not matched to a gene: 3. DNA for the CDR3: TGTGCCAGCAGCCGGACTAGCGGAGACACAGATACGCAGTATTTT. Its protein product is CASSRTSGDTDTQYF.

This chain uses TRBV28 with TRBJ1-4; 11 bases are shared with TRBD1. The length of the CDR3 is 13 residues. V was clipped by 3 bases and J by 11 bases; unmatched bases: 2. The germline V gene encodes CDR1 MDHEN and CDR2 SYDVKM. CDR3 in DNA: TGTGCCAGCAGTTTGGGACAGGGGGGGAAACTGTTTTTT. Translation gives CASSLGQGGKLFF.

This clone was recorded a few times. Different DNA sequences within this sample yield the same CDR3. The gene calls are TRBV7-2 and TRBJ2-5, with TRBD1 as a possible D gene (6 bases). Trimming stripped 1 base from V and 5 bases from J, with 11 bases between. This CDR3 spans 14 amino acids. Per germline, CDR1 SGHTA and CDR2 FQGNSA. CDR3 residues: CASSLGARGETQYF. The CDR3 bases are TGTGCCAGCAGCTTAGGTGCAAGGGGGGAGACCCAGTACTTC. Supplemented by reference TRBV7-2 and TRBJ2-5, the full variable domain reads GAGVSQSPSNKVTEKGKDVELRCDPISGHTALYWYRQSLGQGLEFLIYFQGNSAPDKSGLPSDRFSAERTGGSVSTLTIQRTQQEDSAVYLCASSLGARGETQYFGPGTRLLVL.

The rearrangement uses TRBV7-9 and TRBJ2-7; D perhaps matches TRBD2 (5 bases). Trimming took 1 base from V and 2 from J, leaving 12 bases between them. Germline CDR1 reads SEHNR; CDR2 reads FQNEAQ (reference sequence). The CDR3 has 15 residues. The CDR3 region has the DNA TGTGCCAGCAGCTTAGGCCACCCGGGGACCTACGAGCAGTACTTC. This encodes CASSLGHPGTYEQYF.

The rearrangement joins TRBV5-1 to TRBJ1-1; 9 nucleotides agree with TRBD1. The CDR3 contains 16 residues. The germline gives CDR1 SGHRS, CDR2 YFSETQ. J was trimmed by 2 bases and V by 4 bases; bases with no gene match: 9. CDR3 protein: CASSLTTGGKNTEAFF. Written as DNA, the CDR3 is TGCGCCAGCAGCCTTACTACAGGGGGCAAAAACACTGAAGCTTTCTTT. Variable domain in full (rest from reference TRBV5-1 and TRBJ1-1): KAGVTQTPRYLIKTRGQQVTLSCSPISGHRSVSWYQQTPGQGLQFLFEYFSETQRNKGNFPGRFSGRQFSNSRSEMNVSTLELGDSALYLCASSLTTGGKNTEAFFGQGTRLTVV.